A selection of T cell receptor beta chains follows, all from one sample in a study of CD8 T cells in ankylosing spondylitis. TCRdb processed the 5' RACE reads anew with MiXCR; each CDR3 protein has one entry. The data contain more than 150,000 distinct CDR3 sequences, 15% to 20% of them seen just once; the ten biggest clones take up around 4.1%. The material sequenced was blood, either unsorted or a sorted T cell fraction (not recorded which). Every receptor here comes from a male donor aged 10-29 years with ankylosing spondylitis or in good health (not recorded which). CDR3s include the opening cysteine and the closing phenylalanine or tryptophan. Each record gives: J gene, V gene, D gene, clone size, CDR3 DNA, CDR3 protein. A D gene is named only where the DNA matches it firmly. Clone size is given for some rows only: seen once, a few or many times, or a class if the clone is expanded.

J gene: TRBJ2-1
V gene: TRBV7-9
D gene: TRBD2
clone size: NA
CDR3 DNA: TGTGCCAGCAGCTTTCGTCTAGCGGGCTACAATGAGCAGTTCTTC
CDR3 protein: CASSFRLAGYNEQFF

J gene: TRBJ2-1
V gene: TRBV24-1
D gene: TRBD2
clone size: many
CDR3 DNA: TGTGCCACCAGTGACCCCTCAGGACTAGCGGGATTGAACGAGCAGTTCTTC
CDR3 protein: CATSDPSGLAGLNEQFF

J gene: TRBJ2-1
V gene: TRBV5-1
D gene: NA
clone size: NA
CDR3 DNA: TGCGCCAGCAGCTTGGGAAGCGGAAACTACAATGAGCAGTTCTTC
CDR3 protein: CASSLGSGNYNEQFF

J gene: TRBJ2-1
V gene: TRBV5-5
D gene: NA
clone size: many
CDR3 DNA: TGTGCCAGCAGCCCCCAGGGCAGCAATGTTGAGCAGTTCTTC
CDR3 protein: CASSPQGSNVEQFF

J gene: TRBJ2-1
V gene: TRBV15
D gene: NA
clone size: many
CDR3 DNA: TGTGCCACCAGCAGAGTAGCGGATGAGCAGTTCTTC
CDR3 protein: CATSRVADEQFF

J gene: TRBJ2-5
V gene: TRBV12-3/TRBV12-4
D gene: NA
clone size: many
CDR3 DNA: TGTGCCAGCAGTTTCCCAAGGGCAGGGGAGACCCAGTACTTC
CDR3 protein: CASSFPRAGETQYF

J gene: TRBJ2-2
V gene: TRBV9
D gene: TRBD2
clone size: many
CDR3 DNA: TGTGCCAGCAGCGCCGGTTCCAGCGGGGTTTTTAACACCGGGGAGCTGTTTTTT
CDR3 protein: CASSAGSSGVFNTGELFF

J gene: TRBJ2-1
V gene: TRBV24-1
D gene: TRBD2
clone size: many
CDR3 DNA: TGTGCCACCAGTGACCCTACAGCGGGAGGGAATCATGAGCAGTTCTTC
CDR3 protein: CATSDPTAGGNHEQFF

J gene: TRBJ2-1
V gene: TRBV14
D gene: NA
clone size: many
CDR3 DNA: TGTGCCAGCAGCCAAGATATCAGCAGACGCTCCTACAATGAGCAGTTCTTC
CDR3 protein: CASSQDISRRSYNEQFF

J gene: TRBJ2-4
V gene: TRBV28
D gene: NA
clone size: many
CDR3 DNA: TGTGCCAGCAGTTCCCGGGACAGTCGGGGGGGAGCCAAAAACATTCAGTACTTC
CDR3 protein: CASSSRDSRGGAKNIQYF

J gene: TRBJ1-5
V gene: TRBV20-1
D gene: TRBD1
clone size: many
CDR3 DNA: TGCAGTGCTAGCTCTTATTCGACAGGGCAGGGGAGAGGCAATCAGCCCCAGCATTTT
CDR3 protein: CSASSYSTGQGRGNQPQHF

J gene: TRBJ1-6
V gene: TRBV7-9
D gene: NA
clone size: many
CDR3 DNA: TGTGCCAGCAGATTGGGACCGAATTCACCCCTCCACTTT
CDR3 protein: CASRLGPNSPLHF

J gene: TRBJ1-1
V gene: TRBV12-3/TRBV12-4
D gene: NA
clone size: many
CDR3 DNA: TGTGCCAGCAGTTTAGAGGACATGAGCACTGAAGCTTTCTTT
CDR3 protein: CASSLEDMSTEAFF

J gene: TRBJ2-2
V gene: TRBV7-2
D gene: NA
clone size: few
CDR3 DNA: TGTGCCAGCAGCCCGTGGAGCCCCTGGGGCACCGGGGAGCTGTTTTTT
CDR3 protein: CASSPWSPWGTGELFF

J gene: TRBJ2-1
V gene: TRBV29-1
D gene: NA
clone size: NA
CDR3 DNA: TGCAGCGTACTAGGACAGAGGGCATACAATGAGCAGTTCTTC
CDR3 protein: CSVLGQRAYNEQFF

J gene: TRBJ2-1
V gene: TRBV12-3/TRBV12-4
D gene: TRBD2
clone size: many
CDR3 DNA: TGTGCCAGCAGTGTTCCTACCGGGACTAGCGGGAGATATGAGCAGTTCTTC
CDR3 protein: CASSVPTGTSGRYEQFF

J gene: TRBJ2-3
V gene: TRBV5-4
D gene: TRBD2
clone size: NA
CDR3 DNA: TGTGCCAGCAGCTTGGGACTAGCGGGAGTAGGCACAGATACGCAGTATTTT
CDR3 protein: CASSLGLAGVGTDTQYF